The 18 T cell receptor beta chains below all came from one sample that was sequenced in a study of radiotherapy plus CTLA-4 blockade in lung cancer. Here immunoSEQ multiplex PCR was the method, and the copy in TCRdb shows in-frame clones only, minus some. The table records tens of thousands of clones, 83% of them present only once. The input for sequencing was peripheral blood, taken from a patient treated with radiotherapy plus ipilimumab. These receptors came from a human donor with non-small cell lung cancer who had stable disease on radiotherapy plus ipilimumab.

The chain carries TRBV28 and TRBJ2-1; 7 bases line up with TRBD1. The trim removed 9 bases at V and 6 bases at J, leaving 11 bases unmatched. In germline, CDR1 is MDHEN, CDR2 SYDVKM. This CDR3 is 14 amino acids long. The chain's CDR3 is CASTNRGTRNEQFF. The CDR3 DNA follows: TGTGCCAGTACAAACAGGGGAACTCGCAATGAGCAGTTCTTC.

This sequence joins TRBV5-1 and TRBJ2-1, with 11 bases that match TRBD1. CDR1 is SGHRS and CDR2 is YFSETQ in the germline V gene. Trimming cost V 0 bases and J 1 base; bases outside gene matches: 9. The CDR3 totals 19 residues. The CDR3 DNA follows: TGCGCCAGCAGCTTGGGAGGACAGGGGGCCGGGAGGTCCTACAATGAGCAGTTCTTC. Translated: CASSLGGQGAGRSYNEQFF.

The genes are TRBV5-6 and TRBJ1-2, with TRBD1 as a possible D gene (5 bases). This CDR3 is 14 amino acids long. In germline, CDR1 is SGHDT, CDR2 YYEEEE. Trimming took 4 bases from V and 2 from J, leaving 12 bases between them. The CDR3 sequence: CASSRTGGNYGYTF. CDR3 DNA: TGTGCCAGCAGCCGGACGGGGGGGAACTATGGCTACACCTTC.

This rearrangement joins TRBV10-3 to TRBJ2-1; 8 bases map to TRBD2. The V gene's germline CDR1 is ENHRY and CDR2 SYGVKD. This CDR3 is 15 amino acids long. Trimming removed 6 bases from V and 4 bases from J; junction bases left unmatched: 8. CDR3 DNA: TGTGCCATCAGCGCTCCAGCGGGGGCTTACAATGAGCAGTTCTTC. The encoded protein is CAISAPAGAYNEQFF.

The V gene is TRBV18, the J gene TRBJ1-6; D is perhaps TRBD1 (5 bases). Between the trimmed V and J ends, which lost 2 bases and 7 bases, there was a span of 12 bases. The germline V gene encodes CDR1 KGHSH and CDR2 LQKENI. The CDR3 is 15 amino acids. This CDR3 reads CASSPGAEKNSPLHF. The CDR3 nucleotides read TGTGCCAGCTCACCAGGGGCAGAGAAAAATTCACCCCTCCACTTT.

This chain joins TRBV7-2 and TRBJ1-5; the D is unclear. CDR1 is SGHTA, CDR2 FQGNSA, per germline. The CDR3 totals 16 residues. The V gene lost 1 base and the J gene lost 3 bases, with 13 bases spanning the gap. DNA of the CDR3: TGTGCCAGCAGCTTAGTAAGCGGGTTCTCCAATCAGCCCCAGCATTTT. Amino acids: CASSLVSGFSNQPQHF.

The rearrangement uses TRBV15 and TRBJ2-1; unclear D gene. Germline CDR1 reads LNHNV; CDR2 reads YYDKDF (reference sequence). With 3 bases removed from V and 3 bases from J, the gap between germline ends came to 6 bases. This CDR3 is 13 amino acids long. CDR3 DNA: TGTGCCACCAGCAGGCCAAACTACAATGAGCAGTTCTTC. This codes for CATSRPNYNEQFF.

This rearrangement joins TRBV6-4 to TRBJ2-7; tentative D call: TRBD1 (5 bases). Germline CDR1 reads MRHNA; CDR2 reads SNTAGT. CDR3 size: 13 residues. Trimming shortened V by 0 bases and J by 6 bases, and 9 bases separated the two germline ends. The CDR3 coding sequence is TGTGCCAGCAGTGACTCGAAAAGGGGCGAGCAGTACTTC. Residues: CASSDSKRGEQYF.

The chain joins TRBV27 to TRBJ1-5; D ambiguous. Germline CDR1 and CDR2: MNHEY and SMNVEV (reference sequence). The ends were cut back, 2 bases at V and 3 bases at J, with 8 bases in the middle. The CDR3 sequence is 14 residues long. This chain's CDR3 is CASSLVQSNQPQHF. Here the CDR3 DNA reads TGTGCCAGCAGTTTAGTACAGTCCAATCAGCCCCAGCATTTT.

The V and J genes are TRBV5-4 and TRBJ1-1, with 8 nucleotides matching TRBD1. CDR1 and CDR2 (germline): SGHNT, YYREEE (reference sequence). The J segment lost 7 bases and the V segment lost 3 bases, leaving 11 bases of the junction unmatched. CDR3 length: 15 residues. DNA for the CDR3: TGTGCCAGCAGCTATCAGGGGGCGCGTCTTAATGAAGCTTTCTTT. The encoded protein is CASSYQGARLNEAFF.

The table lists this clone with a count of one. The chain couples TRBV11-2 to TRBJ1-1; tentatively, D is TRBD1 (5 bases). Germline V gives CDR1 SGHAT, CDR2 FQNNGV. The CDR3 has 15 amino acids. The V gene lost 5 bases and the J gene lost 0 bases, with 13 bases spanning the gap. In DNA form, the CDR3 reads TGTGCCAGCAGCCGCCGGGGCGCGGTGAACACTGAAGCTTTCTTT. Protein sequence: CASSRRGAVNTEAFF.

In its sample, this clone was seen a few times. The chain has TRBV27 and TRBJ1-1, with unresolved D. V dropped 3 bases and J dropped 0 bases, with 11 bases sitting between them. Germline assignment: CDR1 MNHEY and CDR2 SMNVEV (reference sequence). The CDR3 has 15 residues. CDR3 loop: CASSFSEDLNTEAFF. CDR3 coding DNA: TGTGCCAGCAGTTTTTCAGAAGACTTGAACACTGAAGCTTTCTTT.

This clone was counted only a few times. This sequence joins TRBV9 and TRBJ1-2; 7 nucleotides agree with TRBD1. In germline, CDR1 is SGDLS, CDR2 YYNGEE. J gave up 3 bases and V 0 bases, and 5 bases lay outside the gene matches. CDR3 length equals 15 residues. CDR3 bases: TGTGCCAGCAGCGTAGACGGGGACAGTCACTATGGCTACACCTTC. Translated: CASSVDGDSHYGYTF.

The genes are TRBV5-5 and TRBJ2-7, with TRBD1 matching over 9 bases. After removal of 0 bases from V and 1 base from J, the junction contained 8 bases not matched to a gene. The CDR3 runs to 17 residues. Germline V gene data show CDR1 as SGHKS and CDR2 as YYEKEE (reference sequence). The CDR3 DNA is TGTGCCAGCAGCTTGGACAGGGGGCAAACCCGGTCCTACGAGCAGTACTTC. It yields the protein CASSLDRGQTRSYEQYF. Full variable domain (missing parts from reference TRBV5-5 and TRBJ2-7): DAGVTQSPTHLIKTRGQQVTLRCSPISGHKSVSWYQQVLGQGPQFIFQYYEKEERGRGNFPDRFSARQFPNYSSELNVNALLLGDSALYLCASSLDRGQTRSYEQYFGPGTRLTVT.

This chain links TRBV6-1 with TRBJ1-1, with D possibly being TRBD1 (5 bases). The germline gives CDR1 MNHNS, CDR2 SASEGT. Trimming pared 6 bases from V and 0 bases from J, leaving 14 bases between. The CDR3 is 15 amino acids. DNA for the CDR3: TGTGCCAGCAGGTCTAGGGGAAGTATGAACACTGAAGCTTTCTTT. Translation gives CASRSRGSMNTEAFF.

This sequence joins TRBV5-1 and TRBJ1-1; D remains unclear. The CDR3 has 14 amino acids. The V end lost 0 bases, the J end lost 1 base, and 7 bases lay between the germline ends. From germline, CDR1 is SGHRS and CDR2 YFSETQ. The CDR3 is CASSLAGANTEAFF. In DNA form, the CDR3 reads TGCGCCAGCAGCTTGGCCGGCGCGAACACTGAAGCTTTCTTT.

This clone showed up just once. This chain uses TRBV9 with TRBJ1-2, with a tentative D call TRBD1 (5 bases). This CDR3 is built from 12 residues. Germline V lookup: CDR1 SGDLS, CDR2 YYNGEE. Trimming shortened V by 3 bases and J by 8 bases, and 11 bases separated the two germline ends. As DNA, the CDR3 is TGTGCCAGCAGCGCCCGGGGCGCGGGCTACACCTTC. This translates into CASSARGAGYTF.

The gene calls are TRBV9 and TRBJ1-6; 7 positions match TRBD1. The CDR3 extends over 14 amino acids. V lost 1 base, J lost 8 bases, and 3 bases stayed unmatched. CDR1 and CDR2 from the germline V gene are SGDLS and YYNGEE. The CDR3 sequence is CASSVKGADSPLHF. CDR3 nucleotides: TGTGCCAGCAGCGTAAAGGGGGCGGATTCACCCCTCCACTTT. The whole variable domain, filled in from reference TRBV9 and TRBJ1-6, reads DSGVTQTPKHLITATGQRVTLRCSPRSGDLSVYWYQQSLDQGLQFLIQYYNGEERAKGNILERFSAQQFPDLHSELNLSSLELGDSALYFCASSVKGADSPLHFGNGTRLTVT.